This T cell receptor (beta chain) was profiled in a study of blood T cell repertoires in COVID-19. Study context: Sites in the United States, Italy and Spain provided acute and convalescent COVID-19 samples. T cells, B-cell-depleted T cells, or PBMCs supplied cDNA or gDNA.

Source study methods: Reference gene primer amplification in the assay estimated nucleated cell counts. The table came from immunoSEQ multiplex PCR; TCRdb's copy has only in-frame clones and leaves some out. That table furnishes V, J and clone size, whereas the DNA furnished D and trimming. The data show over 70,000 clones, 60% to 80% seen once. Germline loops: CDR1 MDHEN, CDR2 SYDVKM. V was shortened by 4 bases and J by 4 bases, with 20 bases between the two germline ends. The CDR3 has 17 amino acids. Specimen: peripheral blood. The sequence was obtained from a man aged 65-85 years with active or convalescent COVID-19. The chain combines TRBV28 with TRBJ1-3; weak D call: TRBD1 (5 bases). The CDR3 DNA follows: TGTGCCAGCAGTTGGTACGGTGGGGCTCGGGCGGGAAACACCATATATTTT. Translated: CASSWYGGARAGNTIYF.